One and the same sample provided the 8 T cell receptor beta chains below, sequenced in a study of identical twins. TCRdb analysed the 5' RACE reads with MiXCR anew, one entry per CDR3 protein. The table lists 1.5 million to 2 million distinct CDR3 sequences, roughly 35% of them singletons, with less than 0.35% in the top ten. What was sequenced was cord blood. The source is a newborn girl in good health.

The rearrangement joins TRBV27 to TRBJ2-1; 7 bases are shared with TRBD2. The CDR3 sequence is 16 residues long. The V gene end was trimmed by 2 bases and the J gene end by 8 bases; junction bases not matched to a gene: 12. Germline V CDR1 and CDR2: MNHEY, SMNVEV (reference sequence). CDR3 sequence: CASSLTPVLATHEQFF. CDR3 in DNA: TGTGCCAGCAGTTTAACTCCGGTACTAGCGACCCATGAGCAGTTCTTC.

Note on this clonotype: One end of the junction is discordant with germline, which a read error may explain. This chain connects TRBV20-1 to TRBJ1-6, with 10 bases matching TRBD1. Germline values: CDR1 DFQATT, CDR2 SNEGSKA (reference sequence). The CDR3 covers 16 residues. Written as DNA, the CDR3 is TGCAGTGCTAGAGATTTGATAGGGACAGGGGCTTCACCCCCCCACTTT. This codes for CSARDLIGTGASPPHF.

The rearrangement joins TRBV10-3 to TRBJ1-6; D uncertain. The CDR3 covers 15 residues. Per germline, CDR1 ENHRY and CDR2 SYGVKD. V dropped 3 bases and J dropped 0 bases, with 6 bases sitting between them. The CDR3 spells CAISDPGSYNSPLHF. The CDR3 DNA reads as TGTGCCATCAGTGATCCCGGCTCCTATAATTCACCCCTCCACTTT.

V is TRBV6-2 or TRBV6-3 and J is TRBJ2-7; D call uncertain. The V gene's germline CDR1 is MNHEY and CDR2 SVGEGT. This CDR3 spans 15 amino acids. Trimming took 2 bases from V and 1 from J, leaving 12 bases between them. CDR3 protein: CASSYILKKSYEQYF. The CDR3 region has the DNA TGTGCCAGCAGTTACATCCTCAAGAAGTCCTACGAGCAGTACTTC.

CDR3 amino acids: CASRARGRYEQYF. Written as DNA, the CDR3 is TGCGCCAGCAGGGCCAGAGGGCGATACGAGCAGTACTTC. The chain uses TRBV5-1 and TRBJ2-7; TRBD2 is a possible D gene (5 bases). V lost 5 bases, J lost 4 bases, and 13 bases lay in between. The CDR3 runs to 13 residues. In germline, CDR1 is SGHRS, CDR2 YFSETQ.

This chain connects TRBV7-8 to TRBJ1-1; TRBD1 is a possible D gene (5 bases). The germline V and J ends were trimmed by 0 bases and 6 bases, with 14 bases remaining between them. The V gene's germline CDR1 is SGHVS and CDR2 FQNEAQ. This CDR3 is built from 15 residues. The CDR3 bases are TGTGCCAGCAGCTTAGCGTTGAACAGGCTCCCTGAAGCTTTCTTT. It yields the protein CASSLALNRLPEAFF.

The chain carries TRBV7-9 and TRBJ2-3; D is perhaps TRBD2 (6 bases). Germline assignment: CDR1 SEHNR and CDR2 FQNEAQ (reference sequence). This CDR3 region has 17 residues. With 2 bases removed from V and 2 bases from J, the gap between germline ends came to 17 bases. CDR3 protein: CASSLPGASVSTDTQYF. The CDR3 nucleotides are TGTGCCAGCAGCTTACCCGGGGCTAGCGTTTCCACAGATACGCAGTATTTT.

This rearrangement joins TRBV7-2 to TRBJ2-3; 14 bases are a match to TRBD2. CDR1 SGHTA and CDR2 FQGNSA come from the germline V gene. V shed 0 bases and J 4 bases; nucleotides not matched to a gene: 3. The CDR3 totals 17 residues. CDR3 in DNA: TGTGCCAGCAGCTTAGCCCCGGGACTAGCGGGGGCAGATACGCAGTATTTT. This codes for CASSLAPGLAGADTQYF.